Below, 2 T cell receptor beta chains from the same sample are listed, as sequenced in a study of shared clonotypes between healthy human individuals. Profiling relied on immunoSEQ multiplex PCR, and the TCRdb table lists in-frame clones only, not all of them. This table has about 2.4 million clones, just over 90% appearing once. Material: naive CD4+ T cells sorted from blood. The sample's subset: CD45RA+ positively selected. The source is a man aged 18 to 29 in good health.

The rearrangement links TRBV9 to TRBJ2-3; D remains ambiguous. Trimming removed 7 bases at V and 1 base at J, with 13 bases between. Germline-derived CDR1 and CDR2 are SGDLS and YYNGEE. The CDR3 contains 14 residues. This CDR3 is CASRPTVGTDTQYF. The CDR3 DNA reads TGTGCCAGCCGACCGACCGTCGGCACAGATACGCAGTATTTT.

About this clone: Other nucleotide sequences in the sample specify the same CDR3. The chain is built from TRBV2 and TRBJ2-5; TRBD2 might be the D (6 bases). In germline, CDR1 is SNHLY, CDR2 FYNNEI. This CDR3 spans 13 amino acids. V lost 4 bases, J lost 4 bases, and 10 bases lay in between. CDR3 loop: CASSGTIRETQYF. CDR3 bases: TGTGCCAGCAGTGGGACTATACGAGAGACCCAGTACTTC.